Shown below are 16 T cell receptor beta chains from a single sample sequenced in a study of CD8+ T cells in alopecia areata. Treatment defined: oral pan-JAK inhibitor, 5-10 mg twice daily. RNA was isolated and reverse transcribed to cDNA, the sequencing template. Profiled with immunoSEQ multiplex PCR; TCRdb holds only in-frame clones, not every one. Of around 100,000 clones listed, 50% to 60% were seen once; the top ten hold 16%. The sequencing here drew on CD8+ T cells sorted from blood, taken between weeks 55 and 65, from a patient treated with tofacitinib. These receptors were obtained from a human donor with alopecia areata.

The chain joins TRBV27 to TRBJ1-5; D might be TRBD1 (5 bases). Germline V gives CDR1 MNHEY, CDR2 SMNVEV (reference sequence). V gave up 2 bases and J gave up 5 bases, with 10 bases separating them. CDR3 length: 14 residues. This CDR3 reads CASSLAGRDQPQHF. CDR3 nucleotides: TGTGCCAGCAGTTTAGCAGGGAGAGATCAGCCCCAGCATTTT.

The rearrangement links TRBV27 to TRBJ1-2, with 7 nucleotides matching TRBD1. CDR3 size: 11 residues. V lost 10 bases to trimming and J lost 6 bases; unmatched junction nucleotides: 5. CDR1 is MNHEY and CDR2 is SMNVEV in the germline V gene (reference sequence). The DNA for the CDR3 is TGTGCCACCGCACAGGGGAATGGCTACACCTTC. It is translated as CATAQGNGYTF.

This rearrangement joins TRBV30 to TRBJ2-7, with D possibly being TRBD2 (6 bases). The V gene's germline CDR1 is GTSNPN and CDR2 SVGIG (reference sequence). This CDR3 has 14 residues. V was cut by 2 bases and J by 3 bases, with 14 bases left in between. In DNA form, the CDR3 reads TGTGCCTGGAGTCTAACTGGGGAGGTCTACGAGCAGTACTTC. Protein product: CAWSLTGEVYEQYF.

This chain uses TRBV7-9 with TRBJ1-5; tentatively, D is TRBD1 (6 bases). Germline loops: CDR1 SEHNR, CDR2 FQNEAQ (reference sequence). Trimming pared 5 bases from V and 4 bases from J, leaving 9 bases between. CDR3 length equals 13 residues. DNA of the CDR3: TGTGCCAGCAGCCGGACAGTGAATCAGCCCCAGCATTTT. The encoded protein is CASSRTVNQPQHF.

The chain is built from TRBV25-1 and TRBJ1-2, with 8 bases lining up with TRBD1. Germline CDR1 and CDR2: MGHDK and SYGVNS. This CDR3 has 12 amino acids. With 8 bases clipped from V and 8 bases from J, the junction kept 7 bases outside the gene matches. This CDR3 reads CASQGQGEGYTF. For the CDR3, the DNA is TGTGCCAGCCAAGGACAGGGCGAAGGCTACACCTTC.

The chain employs TRBV5-1 and TRBJ1-5; D unresolved. CDR1 is SGHRS, CDR2 YFSETQ, per germline. The length of the CDR3 is 13 residues. Trimming took 0 bases from V and 7 from J, leaving 8 bases between them. The CDR3 here is CASSLVAGQPQHF. The CDR3 bases are TGCGCCAGCAGCTTGGTAGCAGGACAGCCCCAGCATTTT.

The rearrangement uses TRBV7-8 and TRBJ1-1; D gene uncertain. The CDR3 extends over 15 amino acids. The V end lost 1 base, the J end lost 4 bases, and 13 bases lay between the germline ends. Germline V gene lookup returns CDR1 SGHVS and CDR2 FQNEAQ. This CDR3 is CASSLEVARSTEAFF. CDR3 bases: TGTGCCAGCAGCTTAGAGGTGGCCCGGAGCACTGAAGCTTTCTTT.

The chain employs TRBV7-9 and TRBJ1-1; tentatively, D is TRBD1 (5 bases). V was shortened by 1 base and J by 6 bases, with 6 bases between the two germline ends. Germline loops: CDR1 SEHNR, CDR2 FQNEAQ (reference sequence). The CDR3 consists of 12 residues. As DNA, the CDR3 is TGTGCCAGCAGCTTAGTGGGACCTGAAGCTTTCTTT. It is translated as CASSLVGPEAFF.

The rearrangement uses TRBV13 and TRBJ2-7; TRBD2 aligns across 7 bases. V shed 5 bases, J shed 0 bases, and the junction held 7 bases outside the gene matches. The CDR3 has 15 amino acids. Germline lookup yields CDR1 PRHDT and CDR2 FYEKMQ (reference sequence). CDR3 DNA: TGTGCCAGCAGCGAAGGACTAGGCAGCTCCTACGAGCAGTACTTC. It specifies CASSEGLGSSYEQYF.

In this sample, this clone turned up a few times. This chain joins TRBV7-9 and TRBJ2-1; maybe TRBD1 (5 bases). CDR3 length equals 14 residues. Germline values: CDR1 SEHNR, CDR2 FQNEAQ (reference sequence). Trimming removed 1 base from V and 5 bases from J, with 9 bases in between. In DNA form, the CDR3 reads TGTGCCAGCAGCTTAGTGACAGCCCACAATGAGCAGTTCTTC. It translates to CASSLVTAHNEQFF.

This clone was seen a handful of times. In the same sample, other DNA sequences code for this CDR3. The J gene is TRBJ2-1, the V gene TRBV5-1; D tentatively fits TRBD1 or TRBD2 (5 bases each). Germline V gives CDR1 SGHRS, CDR2 YFSETQ. Trimming took 0 bases from V and 7 from J, leaving 5 bases between them. This CDR3 region has 12 residues. The CDR3 DNA follows: TGCGCCAGCAGCTTGGGGGGGAATGAGCAGTTCTTC. Translating it yields CASSLGGNEQFF. Full variable domain (remainder filled in from reference TRBV5-1 and TRBJ2-1): KAGVTQTPRYLIKTRGQQVTLSCSPISGHRSVSWYQQTPGQGLQFLFEYFSETQRNKGNFPGRFSGRQFSNSRSEMNVSTLELGDSALYLCASSLGGNEQFFGPGTRLTVL.

The chain recombines TRBV13 with TRBJ1-6; the D is unclear. V was clipped by 5 bases and J by 6 bases, with 5 bases between them. This CDR3 has 12 residues. Per germline, CDR1 PRHDT and CDR2 FYEKMQ (reference sequence). CDR3 loop: CASSPGNSPLHF. The CDR3 DNA reads as TGTGCCAGCAGCCCTGGTAATTCACCCCTCCACTTT.

V gene TRBV11-2 combines with J gene TRBJ1-6; unclear D gene. Trimming removed 1 base from V and 9 bases from J, with 10 bases in between. The CDR3 length is 14 residues. Per germline, CDR1 SGHAT and CDR2 FQNNGV. In DNA, the CDR3 is TGTGCCAGCAGCTTAGTGACCCCAGGTTCACCCCTCCACTTT. The encoded protein is CASSLVTPGSPLHF.

Comment on this clone: Other DNA sequences from this sample encode an identical CDR3 as well. V usage is TRBV9 and J usage is TRBJ2-2, with D uncertain. The CDR3 totals 12 residues. The V end lost 2 bases, the J end lost 3 bases, and 2 bases lay between the germline ends. Germline values: CDR1 SGDLS, CDR2 YYNGEE. The CDR3 protein is CASSVDTGELFF. The CDR3 nucleotides are TGTGCCAGCAGCGTGGACACCGGGGAGCTGTTTTTT.

The chain employs TRBV12-5 and TRBJ1-2, with a possible D match to TRBD1 (5 bases). From germline, CDR1 is LGHNT and CDR2 FRNRAP. CDR3 size: 13 residues. Between the trimmed V and J ends, which lost 6 bases and 4 bases, there was a span of 12 bases. The CDR3 bases are TGTGCTAGTGGACTTCAGGGAGGCTATGGCTACACCTTC. It is translated as CASGLQGGYGYTF.

This clone was counted between two and nine times. The V and J genes are TRBV30 and TRBJ1-1, with D perhaps TRBD1 (6 bases). The CDR3 is 14 amino acids. V gave up 2 bases and J gave up 1 base, with 11 bases separating them. Germline-derived CDR1 and CDR2 are GTSNPN and SVGIG (reference sequence). CDR3 region: CAWSYGGSNTEAFF. The CDR3 bases are TGTGCCTGGAGTTACGGGGGCTCGAACACTGAAGCTTTCTTT.